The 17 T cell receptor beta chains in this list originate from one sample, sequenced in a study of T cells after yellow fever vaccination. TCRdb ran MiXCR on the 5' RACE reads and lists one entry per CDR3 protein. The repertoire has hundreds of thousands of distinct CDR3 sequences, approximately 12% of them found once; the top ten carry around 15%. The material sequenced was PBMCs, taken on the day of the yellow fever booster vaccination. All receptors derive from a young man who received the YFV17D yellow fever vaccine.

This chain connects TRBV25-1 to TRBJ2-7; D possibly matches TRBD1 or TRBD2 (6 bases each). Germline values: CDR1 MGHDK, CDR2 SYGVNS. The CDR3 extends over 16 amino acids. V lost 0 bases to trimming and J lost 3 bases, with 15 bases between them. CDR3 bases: TGTGCCAGCAGTGAATATAAAGGGGGGCAGATCTACGAGCAGTACTTC. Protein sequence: CASSEYKGGQIYEQYF.

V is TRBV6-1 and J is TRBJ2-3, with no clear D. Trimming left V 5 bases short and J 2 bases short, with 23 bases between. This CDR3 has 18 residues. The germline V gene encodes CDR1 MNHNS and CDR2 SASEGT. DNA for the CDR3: TGTGCCAGCAGTCTCTTAAGGCCCCCTTTAGGCACCACAGATACGCAGTATTTT. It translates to CASSLLRPPLGTTDTQYF.

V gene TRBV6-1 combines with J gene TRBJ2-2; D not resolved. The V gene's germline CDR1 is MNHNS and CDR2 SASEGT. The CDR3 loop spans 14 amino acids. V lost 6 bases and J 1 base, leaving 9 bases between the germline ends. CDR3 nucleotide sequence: TGTGCCAGCAGCCAACTCAGGAACACCGGGGAGCTGTTTTTT. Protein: CASSQLRNTGELFF.

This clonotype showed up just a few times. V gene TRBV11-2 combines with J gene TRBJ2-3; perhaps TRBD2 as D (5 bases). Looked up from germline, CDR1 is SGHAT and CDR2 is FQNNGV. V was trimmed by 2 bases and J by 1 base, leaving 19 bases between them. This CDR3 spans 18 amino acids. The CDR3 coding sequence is TGTGCCAGCAGCTTAAGGACCCTGGATAGCGCGGGCACAGATACGCAGTATTTT. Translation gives CASSLRTLDSAGTDTQYF.

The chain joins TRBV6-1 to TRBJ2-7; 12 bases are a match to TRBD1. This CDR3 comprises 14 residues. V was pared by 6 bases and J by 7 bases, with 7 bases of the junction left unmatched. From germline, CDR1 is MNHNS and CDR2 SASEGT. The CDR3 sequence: CASRTGTGGKEQYF. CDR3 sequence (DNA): TGTGCCAGCAGGACCGGGACAGGGGGCAAAGAGCAGTACTTC.

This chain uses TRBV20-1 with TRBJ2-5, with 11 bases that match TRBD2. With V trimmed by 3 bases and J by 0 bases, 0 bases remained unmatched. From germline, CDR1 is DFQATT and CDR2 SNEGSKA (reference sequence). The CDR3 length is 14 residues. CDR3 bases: TGCAGTGCTAGGGGACTAGCGGACCAAGAGACCCAGTACTTC. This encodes CSARGLADQETQYF.

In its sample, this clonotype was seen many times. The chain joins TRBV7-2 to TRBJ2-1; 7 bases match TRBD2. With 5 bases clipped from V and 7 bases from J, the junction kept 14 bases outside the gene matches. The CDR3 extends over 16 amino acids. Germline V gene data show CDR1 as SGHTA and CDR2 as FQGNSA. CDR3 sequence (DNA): TGTGCCAGCAGCCCCTCCCTTGGGGGAGGGCCGAATGAGCAGTTCTTC. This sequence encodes CASSPSLGGGPNEQFF.

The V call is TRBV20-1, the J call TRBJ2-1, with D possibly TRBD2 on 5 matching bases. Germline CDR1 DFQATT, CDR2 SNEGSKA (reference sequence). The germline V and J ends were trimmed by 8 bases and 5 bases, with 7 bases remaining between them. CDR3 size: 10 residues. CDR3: CSSGNNEQFF. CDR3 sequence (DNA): TGCAGTAGCGGCAACAATGAGCAGTTCTTC.

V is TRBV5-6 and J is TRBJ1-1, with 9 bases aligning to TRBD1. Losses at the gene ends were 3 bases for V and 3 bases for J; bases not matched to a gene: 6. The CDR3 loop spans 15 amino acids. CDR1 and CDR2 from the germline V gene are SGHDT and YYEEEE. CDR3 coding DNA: TGTGCCAGCAGCTGGGGACAGGGTATCCACACTGAAGCTTTCTTT. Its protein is CASSWGQGIHTEAFF.

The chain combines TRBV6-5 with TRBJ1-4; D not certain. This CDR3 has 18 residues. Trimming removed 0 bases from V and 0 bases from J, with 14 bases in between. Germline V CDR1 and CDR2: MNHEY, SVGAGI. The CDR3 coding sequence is TGTGCCAGCAGTTACTCGATTCGGCCGGCTGCAACTAATGAAAAACTGTTTTTT. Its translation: CASSYSIRPAATNEKLFF.

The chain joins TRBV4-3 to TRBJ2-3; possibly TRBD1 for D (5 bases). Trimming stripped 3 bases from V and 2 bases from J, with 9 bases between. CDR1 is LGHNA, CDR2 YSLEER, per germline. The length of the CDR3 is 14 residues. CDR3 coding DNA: TGCGCCAGCAGCCATGGGGCGCTCACAGATACGCAGTATTTT. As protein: CASSHGALTDTQYF.

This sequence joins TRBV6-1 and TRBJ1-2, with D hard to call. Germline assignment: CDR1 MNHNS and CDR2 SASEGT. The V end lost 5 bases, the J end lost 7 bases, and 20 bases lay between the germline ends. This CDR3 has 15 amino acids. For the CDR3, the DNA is TGTGCCAGCAGTCCCCACCAAGGATTTAAGTTTGGCTACACCTTC. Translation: CASSPHQGFKFGYTF.

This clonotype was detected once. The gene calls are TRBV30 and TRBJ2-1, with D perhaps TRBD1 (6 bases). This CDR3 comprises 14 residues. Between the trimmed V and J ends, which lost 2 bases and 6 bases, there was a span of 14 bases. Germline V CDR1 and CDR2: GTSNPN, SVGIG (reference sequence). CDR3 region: CAWSLRGLFNEQFF. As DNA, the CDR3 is TGTGCCTGGAGTCTCAGGGGCCTCTTCAATGAGCAGTTCTTC.

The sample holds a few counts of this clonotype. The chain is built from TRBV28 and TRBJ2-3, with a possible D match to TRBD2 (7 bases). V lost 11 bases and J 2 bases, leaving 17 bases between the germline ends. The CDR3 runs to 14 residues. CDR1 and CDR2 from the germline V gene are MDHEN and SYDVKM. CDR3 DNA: TGTGCCTGTACGTCGGGGGGCAACACAGATACGCAGTATTTT. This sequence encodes CACTSGGNTDTQYF. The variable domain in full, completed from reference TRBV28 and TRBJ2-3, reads DVKVTQSSRYLVKRTGEKVFLECVQDMDHENMFWYRQDPGLGLRLIYFSYDVKMKEKGDIPEGYSVSREKKERFSLILESASTNQTSMYLCACTSGGNTDTQYFGPGTRLTVL.

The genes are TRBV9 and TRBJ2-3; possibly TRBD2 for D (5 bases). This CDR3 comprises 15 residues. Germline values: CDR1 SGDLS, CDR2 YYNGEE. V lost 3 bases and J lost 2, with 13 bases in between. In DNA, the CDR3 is TGTGCCAGCAGCGCCCAGCGCGGGCCCACAGATACGCAGTATTTT. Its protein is CASSAQRGPTDTQYF.

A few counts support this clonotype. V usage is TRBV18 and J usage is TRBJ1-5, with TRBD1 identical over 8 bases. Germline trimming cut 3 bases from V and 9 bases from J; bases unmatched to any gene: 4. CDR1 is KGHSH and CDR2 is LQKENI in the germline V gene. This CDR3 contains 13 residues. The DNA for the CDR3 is TGTGCCAGCTCACCTCCCGGGACAGGGCCCCAGCATTTT. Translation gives CASSPPGTGPQHF.

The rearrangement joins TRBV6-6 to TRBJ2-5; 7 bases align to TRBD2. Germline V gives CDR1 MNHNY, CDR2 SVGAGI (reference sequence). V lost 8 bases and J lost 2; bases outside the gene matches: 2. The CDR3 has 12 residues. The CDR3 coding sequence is TGTGCCAGCGCTAGCGGACAAGAGACCCAGTACTTC. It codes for CASASGQETQYF.